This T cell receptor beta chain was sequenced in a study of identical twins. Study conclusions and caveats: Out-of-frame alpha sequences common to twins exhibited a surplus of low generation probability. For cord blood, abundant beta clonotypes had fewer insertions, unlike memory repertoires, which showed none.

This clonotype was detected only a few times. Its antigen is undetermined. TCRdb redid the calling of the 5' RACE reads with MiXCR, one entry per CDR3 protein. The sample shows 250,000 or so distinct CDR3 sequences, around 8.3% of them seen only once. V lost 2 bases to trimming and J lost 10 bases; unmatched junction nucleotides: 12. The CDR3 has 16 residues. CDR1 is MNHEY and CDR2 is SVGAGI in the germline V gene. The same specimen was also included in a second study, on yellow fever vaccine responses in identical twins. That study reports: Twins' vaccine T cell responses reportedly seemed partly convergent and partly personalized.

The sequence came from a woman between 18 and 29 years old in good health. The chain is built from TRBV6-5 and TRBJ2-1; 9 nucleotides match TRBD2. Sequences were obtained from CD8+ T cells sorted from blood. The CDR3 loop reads CASSYAAGGSAGEQFF. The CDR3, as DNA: TGTGCCAGCAGTTACGCAGCGGGGGGCTCTGCAGGGGAGCAGTTCTTC.